This T cell receptor beta chain was sequenced during a study of OX40 agonist ivuxolimab in advanced cancers. The germline gives CDR1 SGHRS, CDR2 YFSETQ. Germline trimming cut 4 bases from V and 13 bases from J; bases unmatched to any gene: 16. The CDR3 contains 15 residues. The protocol was immunoSEQ multiplex PCR, while the TCRdb copy is restricted to in-frame clones and leaves out a portion. The repertoire holds 45,000 or so clones, with about 88% as singletons. This TCR was recovered from an adult with an advanced solid tumor such as melanoma, head and neck, liver or kidney cancer. Sequencing was performed on CD4+ or CD8+ T cells sorted from blood, taken in a trial of the OX40 agonist ivuxolimab. The V gene is TRBV5-1, the J gene TRBJ2-5; 10 bases are shared with TRBD1. CDR3 residues: CASSVTTGGAMGRYF. CDR3 nucleotide sequence: TGCGCCAGCAGCGTAACGACAGGGGGCGCGATGGGAAGGTACTTC.